One and the same sample provided the 31 T cell receptor beta chains below, sequenced in a study of beta chain features in type 1 diabetes. Study-wide findings and caveats: All four CD4+ subsets of Type 1 diabetes patients contained TCRB CDR3s that were moderately but significantly shorter.

The entirety of the isolated RNA underwent reverse transcription, so expressed TCRB transcripts were sequenced. Method: immunoSEQ multiplex PCR; TCRdb's copy keeps in-frame clones and lacks some. The sample lists about 340,000 clones; roughly 14% were seen once. Antigens for these TCRs are unknown. The sequenced material came from naive CD4+ T cells from blood. These receptors came from a woman younger than 35 with type 1 diabetes.

The V call is TRBV7-3, the J call TRBJ2-1; D gene uncertain. The ends were cut back, 6 bases at V and 0 bases at J, with 12 bases in the middle. CDR3 length: 15 residues. The germline V gene has CDR1 SGHTA and CDR2 FQGTGA. The CDR3 loop is CASSDWSSSYNEQFF. The CDR3 coding sequence is TGTGCCAGCAGTGACTGGTCGAGCTCCTACAATGAGCAGTTCTTC.

The sample holds a few counts of this clone. The chain is built from TRBV9 and TRBJ2-7, with 7 bases aligning to TRBD2. The CDR3 length is 15 residues. V shed 0 bases and J 1 base; nucleotides not matched to a gene: 4. Germline V lookup: CDR1 SGDLS, CDR2 YYNGEE. CDR3 in DNA: TGTGCCAGCAGCGTAGGGGCGGGAGCATCCTACGAGCAGTACTTC. Translating gives CASSVGAGASYEQYF.

The V gene is TRBV18, the J gene TRBJ1-1; D gene unclear. The CDR3 covers 14 residues. Germline V gene sequence: CDR1 KGHSH, CDR2 LQKENI. The ends were cut back, 3 bases at V and 1 base at J, with 9 bases in the middle. The CDR3 DNA is TGTGCCAGCTCACCTTTCGAGAGGAACACTGAAGCTTTCTTT. As protein: CASSPFERNTEAFF.

This clone was seen more than once but under ten times. The V call is TRBV27, the J call TRBJ2-7; 7 bases map to TRBD2. The CDR3 runs 16 residues. Germline CDR1 and CDR2: MNHEY and SMNVEV (reference sequence). V lost 5 bases to trimming and J lost 3 bases; unmatched junction nucleotides: 13. DNA of the CDR3: TGTGCCAGCAGTCTAACCGGCCGGGGGGTCAGCTACGAGCAGTACGTC. It yields the protein CASSLTGRGVSYEQYV.

This clone showed up just a few times. The chain is built from TRBV30 and TRBJ2-1; 8 positions match TRBD2. The length of the CDR3 is 9 residues. The germline CDR1 and CDR2 sequences are GTSNPN and SVGIG (reference sequence). V lost 5 bases and J lost 15; bases outside the gene matches: 3. The CDR3 region is CAWGSGRFF. The CDR3 DNA is TGTGCCTGGGGAAGCGGGAGGTTCTTC.

The CDR3: CASTSDRGADTQYF. The CDR3 DNA follows: TGTGCCAGCACCTCGGACAGGGGCGCAGATACGCAGTATTTT. This sequence joins TRBV2 and TRBJ2-3, with 9 nucleotides matching TRBD1. With 7 bases clipped from V and 4 bases from J, the junction kept 6 bases outside the gene matches. The CDR3 spans 14 residues. In germline, CDR1 is SNHLY, CDR2 FYNNEI.

This sequence joins TRBV5-5 and TRBJ2-7, with D tentatively TRBD2 (6 bases). In germline, CDR1 is SGHKS, CDR2 YYEKEE (reference sequence). V lost 4 bases to trimming and J lost 1 base, with 9 bases between them. This CDR3 spans 13 amino acids. This CDR3 is CASSRSGSYEQYV. CDR3 coding DNA: TGTGCCAGCAGCCGAAGCGGGTCCTACGAGCAGTACGTC.

Notes on this clone: At the DNA level, this CDR3 is encoded by other sequences in the same sample as well. This chain joins TRBV5-4 and TRBJ1-1; TRBD1 matches at 8 bases. Germline V gene data show CDR1 as SGHNT and CDR2 as YYREEE (reference sequence). The junction had 5 bases not matched to a gene; V was cut back by 4 bases and J by 0 bases. The CDR3 totals 15 residues. CDR3 amino acids: CASSLDRGMNTEAFF. DNA for the CDR3: TGTGCCAGCAGCCTTGACAGGGGTATGAACACTGAAGCTTTCTTT.

The V gene is TRBV10-3, the J gene TRBJ2-1, with 10 bases fitting TRBD2. The length of the CDR3 is 15 residues. J was trimmed by 6 bases and V by 5 bases; bases with no gene match: 7. The V gene's germline CDR1 is ENHRY and CDR2 SYGVKD. The CDR3 DNA is TGTGCCATCAGTCAGCGGGAGGGCCAGGGCAATGAGCAGTTCTTC. Translated: CAISQREGQGNEQFF.

This clone was observed a handful of times. In the same sample, other DNA sequences code for this CDR3. The chain links TRBV7-9 to TRBJ2-7, with 13 bases aligning to TRBD2. The CDR3 covers 15 residues. Germline V gene sequence: CDR1 SEHNR, CDR2 FQNEAQ (reference sequence). J gave up 2 bases and V 5 bases, and 3 bases lay outside the gene matches. The CDR3 loop is CASSLGLAGAYEQYF. CDR3 DNA: TGTGCCAGCAGCCTCGGACTAGCGGGAGCCTACGAGCAGTACTTC.

This clone has more than one count but fewer than ten. The sample holds other DNA sequences that translate to the same CDR3. The chain is built from TRBV9 and TRBJ1-1; TRBD1 agrees at 9 bases. CDR3 size: 13 residues. CDR1 and CDR2 from the germline V gene are SGDLS and YYNGEE. The J segment lost 4 bases and the V segment lost 4 bases, leaving 2 bases of the junction unmatched. This chain's CDR3 is CASSRQGVTEAFF. The CDR3 DNA is TGTGCCAGCAGCAGACAGGGGGTCACTGAAGCTTTCTTT.

The CDR3 DNA reads TGTGCCAGCTCACCAGAGTCTAGCGGAAATGAGCAGTTCTTC. As protein: CASSPESSGNEQFF. The V gene is TRBV18, the J gene TRBJ2-1; 7 positions agree with TRBD2. The CDR3 is made up of 14 amino acids. V trimming: 2 bases; J trimming: 7 bases; junction bases outside the gene matches: 5. Germline CDR1 KGHSH, CDR2 LQKENI.

CDR3 region: CASSSPASGRYEQYF. CDR3 DNA: TGTGCCAGCAGTTCCCCGGCTAGCGGACGCTACGAGCAGTACTTC. This chain uses TRBV6-5 with TRBJ2-7; TRBD2 matches at 7 bases. The CDR3 contains 15 residues. Germline V gene data show CDR1 as MNHEY and CDR2 as SVGAGI. Trimming cost V 4 bases and J 3 bases; bases outside gene matches: 9.

This clone was detected only a few times. The rearrangement uses TRBV9 and TRBJ2-3; D is possibly TRBD2 (6 bases). Germline loops: CDR1 SGDLS, CDR2 YYNGEE. With 4 bases removed from V and 0 bases from J, the gap between germline ends came to 15 bases. There are 16 residues in the CDR3. The CDR3: CASSSLAELSTDTQYF. The CDR3 nucleotides read TGTGCCAGCAGCTCATTAGCGGAATTAAGCACAGATACGCAGTATTTT.

This clone has more than one count but fewer than ten. The chain employs TRBV2 and TRBJ1-5, with a possible D match to TRBD1 (5 bases). The ends were cut back, 6 bases at V and 2 bases at J, with 8 bases in the middle. Germline V gene lookup returns CDR1 SNHLY and CDR2 FYNNEI. This CDR3 comprises 13 residues. The CDR3 region has the DNA TGTGCCAGCAGCAGGGAGGGCAATCAGCCCCAGCATTTT. Amino acid sequence: CASSREGNQPQHF.

This clone was recorded a few times. The chain couples TRBV9 to TRBJ2-1; 15 bases align to TRBD2. Germline V gene sequence: CDR1 SGDLS, CDR2 YYNGEE. This CDR3 has 17 residues. V lost 6 bases to trimming and J lost 8 bases; unmatched junction nucleotides: 12. The CDR3 protein is CASTGTSGRPFPHEQFF. The CDR3 coding sequence is TGTGCCAGCACCGGGACTAGCGGGAGGCCGTTCCCCCATGAGCAGTTCTTC.

This sequence joins TRBV19 and TRBJ1-2; D gene ambiguous. V was pared by 7 bases and J by 4 bases, with 19 bases between. This CDR3 is 15 amino acids long. Looked up from germline, CDR1 is LNHDA and CDR2 is SQIVND (reference sequence). CDR3 in amino acids: CASTLNYGVGYGYTF. In nucleotides, the CDR3 is TGTGCCAGTACCCTCAACTACGGAGTGGGCTATGGCTACACCTTC.

Only a few counts were recorded for this clone. J is TRBJ1-1 and V is TRBV2; 7 nucleotides line up with TRBD1. The CDR3 is 14 amino acids. Trimming removed 4 bases from V and 3 bases from J; junction bases left unmatched: 5. Per germline, CDR1 SNHLY and CDR2 FYNNEI. The CDR3 nucleotides are TGTGCCAGCAGTGTGGACAGGCGCTACACTGAAGCTTTCTTT. Translating it yields CASSVDRRYTEAFF.

This clone was counted a few times. The chain couples TRBV28 to TRBJ2-7; the D is unclear. This CDR3 has 14 amino acids. V was cut by 3 bases and J by 3 bases, with 12 bases left in between. Germline lookup yields CDR1 MDHEN and CDR2 SYDVKM. This chain's CDR3 is CASSFHTASYEQYF. CDR3 nucleotide sequence: TGTGCCAGCAGTTTTCATACAGCCAGCTACGAGCAGTACTTC.

The chain employs TRBV7-9 and TRBJ2-3, with D maybe TRBD2 (5 bases). CDR3 length equals 15 residues. V lost 2 bases and J 0 bases, leaving 9 bases between the germline ends. In germline, CDR1 is SEHNR, CDR2 FQNEAQ (reference sequence). DNA for the CDR3: TGTGCCAGCAGCTTATCAGGACTGAGCACAGATACGCAGTATTTT. Residues: CASSLSGLSTDTQYF.

This clone was observed a few times. The V and J genes are TRBV11-2 and TRBJ2-2; no reliable D call. Trimming cost V 0 bases and J 6 bases, with 8 bases left between them. Germline lookup yields CDR1 SGHAT and CDR2 FQNNGV. This CDR3 is built from 14 residues. The CDR3 region has the DNA TGTGCCAGCAGCTTAGATCAGGCGTCCGGGGAGCTGTTTTTT. Translation gives CASSLDQASGELFF.

This clone showed up just a few times. V gene TRBV5-1 combines with J gene TRBJ2-3, with D possibly matching TRBD1 (5 bases). Germline CDR1 and CDR2: SGHRS and YFSETQ. CDR3 length: 16 residues. V lost 0 bases, J lost 1 base, and 12 bases lay in between. CDR3 DNA sequence: TGCGCCAGCAGCTTGGATGGGGCTTGGGGCACAGATACGCAGTATTTT. Translation gives CASSLDGAWGTDTQYF.

This chain links TRBV27 with TRBJ2-7; D possibly corresponds to TRBD2 (5 bases). V was clipped by 4 bases and J by 0 bases, with 10 bases between them. CDR3 length: 14 amino acids. Germline assignment: CDR1 MNHEY and CDR2 SMNVEV (reference sequence). The CDR3 coding sequence is TGTGCCAGCAGTTACGAAGGGAGCTCCTACGAGCAGTACTTC. As protein: CASSYEGSSYEQYF.

The table lists this clone with a few counts. The chain uses TRBV27 and TRBJ1-4; TRBD1 matches at 7 bases. V lost 8 bases to trimming and J lost 0 bases; unmatched junction nucleotides: 9. Germline V gene sequence: CDR1 MNHEY, CDR2 SMNVEV (reference sequence). The CDR3 totals 16 residues. Written as DNA, the CDR3 is TGTGCCAGCGGCACAGGGGACACTGCAACTAATGAAAAACTGTTTTTT. Its translation is CASGTGDTATNEKLFF.

This clone was observed a handful of times. The chain carries TRBV7-9 and TRBJ2-5; 7 bases fit TRBD2. TRBJ2-7 explains the end of the DNA better; the J call may be wrong. Germline V gene lookup returns CDR1 SEHNR and CDR2 FQNEAQ (reference sequence). CDR3 length equals 14 residues. CDR3 protein: CASSPFWEGTEQYF. DNA for the CDR3: TGTGCCAGCAGCCCCTTTTGGGAGGGCACCGAGCAGTACTTC.

This clone was seen a handful of times. The chain links TRBV9 to TRBJ1-2; TRBD1 agrees at 10 bases. Germline V gene lookup returns CDR1 SGDLS and CDR2 YYNGEE. The CDR3 extends over 15 amino acids. Unmatched junction bases numbered 12, after V lost 5 bases and J lost 8 bases. CDR3 DNA sequence: TGTGCCAGCAGGGGGCCCGAGACAGGGGGCTTCGGCTACACCTTC. Protein sequence: CASRGPETGGFGYTF. The full variable domain, with the rest looked up from reference TRBV9 and TRBJ1-2, is DSGVTQTPKHLITATGQRVTLRCSPRSGDLSVYWYQQSLDQGLQFLIQYYNGEERAKGNILERFSAQQFPDLHSELNLSSLELGDSALYFCASRGPETGGFGYTFGSGTRLTVV.

This clone was detected once. The V call is TRBV18, the J call TRBJ2-7, with 11 nucleotides matching TRBD2. This CDR3 is 15 amino acids long. With V trimmed by 3 bases and J by 4 bases, 5 bases remained unmatched. Germline CDR1 reads KGHSH; CDR2 reads LQKENI. This CDR3 is CASSPQGTSGYEQYF. CDR3 coding DNA: TGTGCCAGCTCACCTCAAGGGACTAGCGGTTACGAGCAGTACTTC.

The chain joins TRBV5-4 to TRBJ2-1; the match to TRBD2 covers 11 bases. Germline V lookup: CDR1 SGHNT, CDR2 YYREEE (reference sequence). This CDR3 comprises 16 residues. With 5 bases clipped from V and 4 bases from J, the junction kept 8 bases outside the gene matches. The DNA for the CDR3 is TGTGCCAGCAGGAGTATAGGACTAGCGGGTTACAATGAGCAGTTCTTC. Its protein product is CASRSIGLAGYNEQFF.

This clone has a handful of counts. CDR3 coding DNA: TGTGCCAGCAGTTCCCCGGGATCTCGGGAGCAGTTCTTC. Translated: CASSSPGSREQFF. J is TRBJ2-1 and V is TRBV28, with D maybe TRBD2 (5 bases). Germline V CDR1 and CDR2: MDHEN, SYDVKM. The V end lost 4 bases, the J end lost 10 bases, and 14 bases lay between the germline ends. The CDR3 loop spans 13 amino acids.

This clone has a handful of counts. The V gene is TRBV5-1, the J gene TRBJ1-5, with a tentative D call TRBD1 (6 bases). The CDR3 consists of 16 residues. Trimming took 4 bases from V and 2 from J, leaving 16 bases between them. Germline CDR1 and CDR2: SGHRS and YFSETQ. CDR3 in amino acids: CASSPKGDGGNQPQHF. In DNA, the CDR3 is TGCGCCAGCAGCCCAAAGGGGGACGGGGGCAATCAGCCCCAGCATTTT.

Concerning this clone itself: Other DNA sequences in this sample translate to the same CDR3. The J gene is TRBJ2-7, the V gene TRBV5-1; possible D gene TRBD1, 6 bases. CDR1 SGHRS and CDR2 YFSETQ come from the germline V gene. The CDR3 totals 14 residues. V lost 0 bases to trimming and J lost 0 bases, with 7 bases between them. In DNA form, the CDR3 reads TGCGCCAGCAGCTTGGGAGGGGGCTCCTACGAGCAGTACTTC. It yields the protein CASSLGGGSYEQYF.